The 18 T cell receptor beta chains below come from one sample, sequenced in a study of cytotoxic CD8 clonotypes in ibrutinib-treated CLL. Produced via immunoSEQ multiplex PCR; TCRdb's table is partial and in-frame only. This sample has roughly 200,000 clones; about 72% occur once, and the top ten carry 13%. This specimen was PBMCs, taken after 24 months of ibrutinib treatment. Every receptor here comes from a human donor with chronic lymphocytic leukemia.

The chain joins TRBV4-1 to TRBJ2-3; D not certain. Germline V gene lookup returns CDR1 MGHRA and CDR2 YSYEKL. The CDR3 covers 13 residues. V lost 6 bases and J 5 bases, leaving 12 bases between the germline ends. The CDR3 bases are TGCGCCAGCAGTCAGCTACACAGAGATACGCAGTATTTT. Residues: CASSQLHRDTQYF.

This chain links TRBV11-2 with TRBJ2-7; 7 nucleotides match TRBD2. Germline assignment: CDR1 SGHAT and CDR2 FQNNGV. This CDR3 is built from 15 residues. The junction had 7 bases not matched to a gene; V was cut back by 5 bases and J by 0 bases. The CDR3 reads CASSEQRGPSYEQYF. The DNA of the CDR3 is TGTGCCAGCAGCGAGCAGCGGGGCCCCTCCTACGAGCAGTACTTC.

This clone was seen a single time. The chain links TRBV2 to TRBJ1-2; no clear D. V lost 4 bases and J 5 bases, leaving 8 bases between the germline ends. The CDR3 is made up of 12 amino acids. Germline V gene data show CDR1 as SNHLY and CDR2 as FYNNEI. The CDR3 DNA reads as TGTGCCAGCAGTGTTTCTTCATATGGCTACACCTTC. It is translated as CASSVSSYGYTF.

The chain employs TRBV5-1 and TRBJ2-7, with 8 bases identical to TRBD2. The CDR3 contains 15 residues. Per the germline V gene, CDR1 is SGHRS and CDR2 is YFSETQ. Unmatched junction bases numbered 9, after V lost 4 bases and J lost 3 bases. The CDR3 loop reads CASSKISGTNYEQYF. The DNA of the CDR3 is TGCGCCAGCAGCAAGATTAGCGGGACTAACTACGAGCAGTACTTC.

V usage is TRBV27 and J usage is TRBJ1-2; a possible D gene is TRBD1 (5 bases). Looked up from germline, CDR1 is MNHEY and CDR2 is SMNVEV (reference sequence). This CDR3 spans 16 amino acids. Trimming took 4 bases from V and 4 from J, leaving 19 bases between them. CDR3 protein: CASSSDAGRLPYGYTF. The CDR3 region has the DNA TGTGCCAGCAGTTCGGACGCGGGACGGCTCCCCTATGGCTACACCTTC.

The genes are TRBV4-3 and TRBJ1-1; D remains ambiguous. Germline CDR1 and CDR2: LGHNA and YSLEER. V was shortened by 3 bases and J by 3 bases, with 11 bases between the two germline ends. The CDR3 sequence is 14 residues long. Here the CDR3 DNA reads TGCGCCAGCAGCCAGCTTGACTGGGACACTGAAGCTTTCTTT. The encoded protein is CASSQLDWDTEAFF.

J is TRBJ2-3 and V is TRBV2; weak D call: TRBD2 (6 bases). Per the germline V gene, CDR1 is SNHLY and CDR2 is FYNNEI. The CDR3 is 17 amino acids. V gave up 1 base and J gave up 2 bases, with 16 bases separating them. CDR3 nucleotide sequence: TGTGCCAGCAGTGAAGTGGTTAGTGGGGGGTCCACAGATACGCAGTATTTT. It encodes CASSEVVSGGSTDTQYF.

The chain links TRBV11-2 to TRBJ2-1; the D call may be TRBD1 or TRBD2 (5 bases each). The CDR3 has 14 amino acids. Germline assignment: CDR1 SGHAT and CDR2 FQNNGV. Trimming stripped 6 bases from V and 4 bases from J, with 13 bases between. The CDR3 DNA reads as TGTGCCAGCAGTACCGGGACCGTATACAATGAGCAGTTCTTC. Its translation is CASSTGTVYNEQFF.

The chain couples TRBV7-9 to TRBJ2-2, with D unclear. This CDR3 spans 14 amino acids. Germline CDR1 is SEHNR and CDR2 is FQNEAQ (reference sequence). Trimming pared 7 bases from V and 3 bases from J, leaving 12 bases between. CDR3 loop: CASTLDGYTGELFF. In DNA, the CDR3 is TGTGCCAGCACCCTGGACGGATACACCGGGGAGCTGTTTTTT.

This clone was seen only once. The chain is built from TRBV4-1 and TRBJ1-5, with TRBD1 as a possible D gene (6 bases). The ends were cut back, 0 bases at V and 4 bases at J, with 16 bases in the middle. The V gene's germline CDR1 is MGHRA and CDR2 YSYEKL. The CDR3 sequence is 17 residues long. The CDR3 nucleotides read TGCGCCAGCAGCCAAGAACTACAGGGACGAACTAATCAGCCCCAGCATTTT. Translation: CASSQELQGRTNQPQHF.

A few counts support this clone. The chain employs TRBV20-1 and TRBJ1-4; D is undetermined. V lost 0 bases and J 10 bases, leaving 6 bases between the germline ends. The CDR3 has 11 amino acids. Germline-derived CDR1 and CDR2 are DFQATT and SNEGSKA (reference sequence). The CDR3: CSAREVGKLFF. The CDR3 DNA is TGCAGTGCTAGAGAGGTGGGAAAACTGTTTTTT.

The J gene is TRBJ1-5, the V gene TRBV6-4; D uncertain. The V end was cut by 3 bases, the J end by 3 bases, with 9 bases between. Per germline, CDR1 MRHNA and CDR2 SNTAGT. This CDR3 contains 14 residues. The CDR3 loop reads CASSESGLNQPQHF. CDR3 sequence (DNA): TGTGCCAGCAGTGAATCCGGGCTCAATCAGCCCCAGCATTTT.

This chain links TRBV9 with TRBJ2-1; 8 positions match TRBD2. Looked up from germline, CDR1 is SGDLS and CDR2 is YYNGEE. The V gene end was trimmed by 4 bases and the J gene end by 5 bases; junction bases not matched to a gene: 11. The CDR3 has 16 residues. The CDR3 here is CASSLSGGRRNNEQFF. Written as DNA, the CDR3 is TGTGCCAGCAGCCTCAGCGGCGGGAGGCGCAACAATGAGCAGTTCTTC.

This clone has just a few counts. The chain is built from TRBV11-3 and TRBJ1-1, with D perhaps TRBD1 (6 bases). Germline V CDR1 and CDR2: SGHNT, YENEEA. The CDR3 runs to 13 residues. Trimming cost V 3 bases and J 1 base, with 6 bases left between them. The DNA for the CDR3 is TGTGCCAGCAGCTTCAGGGGGAACACTGAAGCTTTCTTT. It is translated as CASSFRGNTEAFF.

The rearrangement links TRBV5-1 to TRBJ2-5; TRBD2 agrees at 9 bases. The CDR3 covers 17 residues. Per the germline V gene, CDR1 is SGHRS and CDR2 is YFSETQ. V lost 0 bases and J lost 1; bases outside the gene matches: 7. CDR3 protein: CASSLGLAGTPQETQYF. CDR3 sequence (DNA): TGCGCCAGCAGCTTGGGCCTAGCGGGAACACCCCAAGAGACCCAGTACTTC.

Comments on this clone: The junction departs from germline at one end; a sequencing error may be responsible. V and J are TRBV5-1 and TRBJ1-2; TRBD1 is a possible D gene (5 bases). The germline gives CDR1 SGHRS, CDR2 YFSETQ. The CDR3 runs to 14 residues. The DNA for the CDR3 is TGTGCCAGCAGCTTGGCCTTAGGGGACTATGGCTACACCTTC. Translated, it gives CASSLALGDYGYTF.

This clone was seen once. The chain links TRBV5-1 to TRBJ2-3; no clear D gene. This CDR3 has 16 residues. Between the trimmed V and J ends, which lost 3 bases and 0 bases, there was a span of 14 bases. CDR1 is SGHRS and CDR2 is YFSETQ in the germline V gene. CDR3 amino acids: CASSSLPPTSTDTQYF. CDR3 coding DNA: TGCGCCAGCAGCTCGCTGCCCCCTACTAGCACAGATACGCAGTATTTT. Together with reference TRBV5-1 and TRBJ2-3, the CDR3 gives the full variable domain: KAGVTQTPRYLIKTRGQQVTLSCSPISGHRSVSWYQQTPGQGLQFLFEYFSETQRNKGNFPGRFSGRQFSNSRSEMNVSTLELGDSALYLCASSSLPPTSTDTQYFGPGTRLTVL.

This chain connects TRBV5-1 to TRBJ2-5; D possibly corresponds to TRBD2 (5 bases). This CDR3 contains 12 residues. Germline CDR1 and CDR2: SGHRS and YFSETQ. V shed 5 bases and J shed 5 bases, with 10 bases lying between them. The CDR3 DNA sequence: TGCGCCAGCAGATTGAGCGGCGAGACCCAGTACTTC. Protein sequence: CASRLSGETQYF.